The source of this TCR beta chain is a study of cytomegalovirus exposure and HLA in healthy donors. At the level of the study: Clustering assigned about 80% of the 350 to 400 genotyped donors to the Caucasian-associated ancestry cluster. Regarding the study as a whole: Common viral pathogens were later found to be apparently linked to several of the most significant clusters. Across donors, sequencing depth was assumed by presence/absence analyses to be roughly uniform.

In the case of this clone: Its specificity is unknown.

PCR used 60 Vbeta primers and 13 Jbeta primers. Generated by immunoSEQ multiplex PCR, the TCRdb table keeps only in-frame clones and is missing some. The sample carries about 200,000 clones, around four fifths recorded once. V dropped 5 bases and J dropped 4; count of bases not matched to a gene: 6. CDR1 LGHNT and CDR2 FRNRAP come from the germline V gene. CDR3 length equals 15 residues. This sequence joins TRBV12-5 and TRBJ1-5, with 9 bases lining up with TRBD1. What was sequenced was PBMCs. The receptor comes from a man aged 45-65 years in good health and CMV-seronegative. In DNA, the CDR3 is TGTGCTAGTGGTCCGGGACAGGGATTGAATCAGCCCCAGCATTTT. This codes for CASGPGQGLNQPQHF.